The present T cell receptor (beta chain) was sequenced within a study of shared clonotypes between healthy human individuals. Naive CD8 cells lacked CD45RO and underwent positive selection for CCR7, leaving out terminally differentiated effector memory CD45RA+ cells. The assay was immunoSEQ multiplex PCR, and TCRdb's table has in-frame clones only and misses some. The sample shows about 550,000 clones, about 95% of them seen only once. From germline, CDR1 is SGHNT and CDR2 YYREEE (reference sequence). Trimming cost V 4 bases and J 3 bases, with 10 bases left between them. The CDR3 covers 13 residues.

Sequencing input: naive CD8+ T cells sorted from blood. This TCR was recovered from a woman aged 25-40 years in good health. This chain connects TRBV5-4 to TRBJ1-1; no definite D call. Written as DNA, the CDR3 is TGTGCCAGCAGCGTCTGGTCTGACACTGAAGCTTTCTTT. Encoded protein: CASSVWSDTEAFF.